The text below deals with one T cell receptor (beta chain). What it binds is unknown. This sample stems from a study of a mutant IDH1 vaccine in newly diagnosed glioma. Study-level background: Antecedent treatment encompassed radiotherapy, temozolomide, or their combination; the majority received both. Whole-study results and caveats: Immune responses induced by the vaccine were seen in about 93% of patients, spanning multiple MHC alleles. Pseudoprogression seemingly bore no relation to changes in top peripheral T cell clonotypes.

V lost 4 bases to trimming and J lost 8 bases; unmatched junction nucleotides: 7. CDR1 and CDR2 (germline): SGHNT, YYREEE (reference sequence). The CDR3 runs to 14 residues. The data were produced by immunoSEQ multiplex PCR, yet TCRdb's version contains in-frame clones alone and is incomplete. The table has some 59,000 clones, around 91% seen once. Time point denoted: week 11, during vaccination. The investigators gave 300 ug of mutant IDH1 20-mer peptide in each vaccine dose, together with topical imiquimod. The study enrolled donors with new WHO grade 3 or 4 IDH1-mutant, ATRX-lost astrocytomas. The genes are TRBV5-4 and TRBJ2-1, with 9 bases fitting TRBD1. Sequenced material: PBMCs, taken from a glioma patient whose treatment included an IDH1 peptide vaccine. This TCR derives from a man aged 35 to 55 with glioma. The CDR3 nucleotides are TGTGCCAGCAGCGGCCGGGACAGGGTATATGAGCAGTTCTTC. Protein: CASSGRDRVYEQFF.